This T cell receptor (beta chain) appears in the sequencing data of a study of radiotherapy plus CTLA-4 blockade in lung cancer. Study results and caveats: TCR clones of tumor origin grew in blood after radiotherapy plus ipilimumab.

The protocol was immunoSEQ multiplex PCR, while the TCRdb copy is restricted to in-frame clones and leaves out a portion. The sample lists 65,000 to 85,000 clones; 70% to 80% were seen once. The V gene end was trimmed by 10 bases and the J gene end by 1 base; junction bases not matched to a gene: 8. Germline lookup yields CDR1 ENHRY and CDR2 SYGVKD. The CDR3 spans 15 residues. To note about this clone: No antigen is known for it.

The chain employs TRBV10-3 and TRBJ1-5; 9 nucleotides match TRBD1. This sequence originates from a human donor with non-small cell lung cancer whose response to radiotherapy plus ipilimumab could not be evaluated. The sample was peripheral blood, taken from a patient treated with radiotherapy plus ipilimumab. The CDR3 protein is CATTTGGESNQPQHF. CDR3 nucleotides: TGTGCCACCACGACAGGGGGGGAGAGCAATCAGCCCCAGCATTTT.